The 22 T cell receptor beta chains below were found in one sample sequenced in a study of blood T cell repertoires in COVID-19. Data came from immunoSEQ multiplex PCR; TCRdb stores just in-frame clones and leaves some out. The table records more than 300,000 clones, roughly nine tenths of them present only once. Source material: PBMCs or T cells enriched from blood (not recorded which). The receptors were sampled from a woman aged 35 to 49 who had been exposed to COVID-19.

The chain carries TRBV5-4 and TRBJ2-7; maybe TRBD2 (5 bases). V was shortened by 1 base and J by 7 bases, with 12 bases between the two germline ends. The germline CDR1 and CDR2 sequences are SGHNT and YYREEE (reference sequence). The CDR3 has 13 amino acids. CDR3 in amino acids: CASSLSSSLEQYF. The CDR3, as DNA: TGTGCCAGCAGCTTGTCGTCTAGCTTAGAGCAGTACTTC.

The J gene is TRBJ1-5, the V gene TRBV5-8, with TRBD1 identical over 9 bases. V was pared by 4 bases and J by 3 bases, with 5 bases of the junction left unmatched. This CDR3 contains 15 residues. Germline assignment: CDR1 SGHTS and CDR2 YDEGEE. The CDR3 DNA follows: TGTGCCAGCAGCCTAGGGACAGGGCCCAATCAGCCCCAGCATTTT. This translates into CASSLGTGPNQPQHF.

This chain joins TRBV12-5 and TRBJ2-5, with 16 nucleotides matching TRBD2. V lost 5 bases and J lost 6; bases outside the gene matches: 9. The CDR3 contains 17 residues. Germline assignment: CDR1 LGHNT and CDR2 FRNRAP. In DNA, the CDR3 is TGTGCTAGTGGTCTAGGGACTAGCGGGGGGGCTGGAAAGACCCAGTACTTC. Protein: CASGLGTSGGAGKTQYF.

CDR3 DNA: TGTGCCAGCAGACGCGGCGGGGGCGCAGGAAACATTCAGTACTTC. Translating gives CASRRGGGAGNIQYF. The chain combines TRBV3-1 (or the pseudogene TRBV3-2) with TRBJ2-4; D is possibly TRBD2 (7 bases). Between the trimmed V and J ends, which lost 6 bases and 6 bases, there was a span of 18 bases. This CDR3 is built from 15 residues. Germline V gene sequence: CDR1 LGHDT, CDR2 YNNKEL (reference sequence).

In regard to this clone: At one of its ends the junction is not consistent with the germline gene, which may arise from a read error. The chain combines TRBV19 with TRBJ2-1; D is unclear. This CDR3 contains 12 residues. Germline CDR1 LNHDA, CDR2 SQIVND (reference sequence). The chain's CDR3 is CASSISVFPPVF. Here the CDR3 DNA reads TGTGCCAGTAGTATCAGCGTATTCCCCCCGGTCTTC.

V usage is TRBV3-1 (or the pseudogene TRBV3-2) and J usage is TRBJ2-7; 8 bases are a match to TRBD2. Germline lookup yields CDR1 LGHDT and CDR2 YNNKEL (reference sequence). Trimming took 1 base from V and 6 from J; bases not matched to a gene: 8. The length of the CDR3 is 15 residues. The CDR3 reads CASSQAPGGPGEQYF. CDR3 coding DNA: TGTGCCAGCAGCCAAGCCCCGGGGGGGCCGGGCGAGCAGTACTTC.

The chain combines TRBV19 with TRBJ1-1, with 7 bases fitting TRBD1. Germline V gene data show CDR1 as LNHDA and CDR2 as SQIVND (reference sequence). J lost 5 bases, V lost 7 bases, and 16 bases had no gene match. The CDR3 is 16 amino acids. In DNA, the CDR3 is TGTGCCAGTACCTACCGGAAAGGGGGCGCGTCAACTGAAGCTTTCTTT. Protein product: CASTYRKGGASTEAFF.

The chain links TRBV11-3 to TRBJ2-4; a possible D gene is TRBD2 (5 bases). Germline assignment: CDR1 SGHNT and CDR2 YENEEA. This CDR3 has 15 amino acids. V was cut by 5 bases and J by 5 bases, with 16 bases left in between. The CDR3 loop is CASSPSRGIQNIQYF. CDR3 DNA: TGTGCCAGCAGCCCATCCCGAGGGATCCAAAACATTCAGTACTTC.

V usage is TRBV7-2 and J usage is TRBJ1-1, with a possible D match to TRBD1 (5 bases). The CDR3 consists of 15 residues. Trimming removed 5 bases from V and 0 bases from J, with 13 bases in between. Germline V gene data show CDR1 as SGHTA and CDR2 as FQGNSA. The CDR3 bases are TGTGCCAGCAGCCTGGGGGGGAAGGTGAACACTGAAGCTTTCTTT. Its protein is CASSLGGKVNTEAFF.

V usage is TRBV28 and J usage is TRBJ1-4, with D perhaps matching TRBD1 (5 bases). This CDR3 has 15 amino acids. With 6 bases removed from V and 3 bases from J, the gap between germline ends came to 14 bases. Per germline, CDR1 MDHEN and CDR2 SYDVKM. Written as DNA, the CDR3 is TGTGCCAGCAGGGGGCGTAACAGCCCTAATGAAAAACTGTTTTTT. Protein sequence: CASRGRNSPNEKLFF.

The J gene is TRBJ2-3, the V gene TRBV19; 7 nucleotides align to TRBD1. Looked up from germline, CDR1 is LNHDA and CDR2 is SQIVND (reference sequence). The V and J ends lost 5 bases and 1 base, in that order; junction bases with no gene match: 3. The length of the CDR3 is 14 residues. The CDR3 loop reads CASSRGGGTDTQYF. CDR3 nucleotide sequence: TGTGCCAGTAGTCGAGGGGGCGGCACAGATACGCAGTATTTT.

This chain uses TRBV27 with TRBJ1-1; D not certain. The CDR3 is made up of 15 amino acids. The germline V and J ends were trimmed by 6 bases and 3 bases, with 17 bases remaining between them. CDR1 is MNHEY, CDR2 SMNVEV, per germline (reference sequence). DNA of the CDR3: TGTGCCAGCAGGGGAGTTAAGAGTGGGGACACTGAAGCTTTCTTT. Translation gives CASRGVKSGDTEAFF.

This chain links TRBV6-4 with TRBJ1-6, with 7 bases matching TRBD1. The CDR3 spans 16 residues. V dropped 4 bases and J dropped 2; count of bases not matched to a gene: 5. CDR1 and CDR2 (germline): MRHNA, SNTAGT. The CDR3 DNA reads as TGTGCCAGCAGTGCCCTCGGACAGGCCTATAATTCACCCCTCCACTTT. It specifies CASSALGQAYNSPLHF.

Points on this clone: The junction shows a germline mismatch at one end, possibly a read error. The J gene is TRBJ1-5, the V gene TRBV7-7; no clear D gene. The CDR3 runs 13 residues. The germline V gene has CDR1 SSHAT and CDR2 FNYEAQ (reference sequence). Here the CDR3 DNA reads TGTGCTAGCAGCTTAGGTGTAGATCAGCCCCAGCATTTT. Translating gives CASSLGVDQPQHF.

The rearrangement links TRBV10-3 to TRBJ1-1; D remains ambiguous. There are 13 residues in the CDR3. Trimming shortened V by 3 bases and J by 4 bases, and 9 bases separated the two germline ends. The germline gives CDR1 ENHRY, CDR2 SYGVKD. The CDR3 DNA follows: TGTGCCATCAGTGACCCGGGTGGCACTGAAGCTTTCTTT. Amino acids: CAISDPGGTEAFF.

This clone was seen more than once but under ten times. The chain uses TRBV24-1 and TRBJ2-2; D is uncertain. With 5 bases removed from V and 2 bases from J, the gap between germline ends came to 5 bases. CDR1 and CDR2 (germline): KGHDR, SFDVKD. The CDR3 has 13 residues. CDR3 coding DNA: TGTGCCACCAGTGCCCATAACACCGGGGAGCTGTTTTTT. It encodes CATSAHNTGELFF.

The chain joins TRBV6-1 to TRBJ1-5; D remains unclear. The V and J ends lost 1 base and 6 bases respectively, with 10 bases between them. Germline V gene sequence: CDR1 MNHNS, CDR2 SASEGT. The length of the CDR3 is 14 residues. The chain's CDR3 is CASSEVRGSQPQHF. DNA of the CDR3: TGTGCCAGCAGTGAAGTTAGAGGGAGTCAGCCCCAGCATTTT.

The chain links TRBV7-8 to TRBJ1-5; TRBD1 matches at 7 bases. CDR3 length: 16 amino acids. Per the germline V gene, CDR1 is SGHVS and CDR2 is FQNEAQ. The ends lost 0 bases at V and 0 bases at J; junction bases unmatched: 2. The CDR3 loop reads CASSLAHRGSNQPQHF. In DNA form, the CDR3 reads TGTGCCAGCAGCTTAGCCCACAGGGGTAGCAATCAGCCCCAGCATTTT.

The genes are TRBV6-6 and TRBJ1-1; D perhaps matches TRBD1 (5 bases). V was shortened by 2 bases and J by 12 bases, with 13 bases between the two germline ends. Germline V gene data show CDR1 as MNHNY and CDR2 as SVGAGI (reference sequence). The CDR3 has 12 residues. CDR3 bases: TGTGCCAGCAGTTACATCGGGGGGACGACTTTCTTT. Translated, it gives CASSYIGGTTFF.

The table lists this clone with a count of one. The rearrangement uses TRBV27 and TRBJ2-1; a weak D match, TRBD2 (6 bases). V lost 5 bases and J lost 9, with 17 bases in between. Germline CDR1 MNHEY, CDR2 SMNVEV (reference sequence). The CDR3 is 14 amino acids. CDR3 DNA sequence: TGTGCCAGCAGTAATGGGGGGAGTAGCGTTGAGCAGTTCTTC. Translated: CASSNGGSSVEQFF.

The rearrangement uses TRBV30 and TRBJ1-1; 7 bases match TRBD1. The CDR3 loop spans 16 amino acids. Germline-derived CDR1 and CDR2 are GTSNPN and SVGIG (reference sequence). The V segment lost 2 bases and the J segment 0 bases; nucleotides outside the gene matches: 9. The CDR3 is CAWSKDRIRMNTEAFF. CDR3 sequence (DNA): TGTGCCTGGAGTAAGGACAGGATAAGAATGAACACTGAAGCTTTCTTT.

The CDR3 loop is CASSIDSSNQPQHF. CDR3 in DNA: TGTGCCAGCTCGATAGACAGTAGCAATCAGCCCCAGCATTTT. This chain links TRBV18 with TRBJ1-5; perhaps TRBD1 as D (5 bases). Per the germline V gene, CDR1 is KGHSH and CDR2 is LQKENI. Trimming left V 6 bases short and J 0 bases short, with 9 bases between. The length of the CDR3 is 14 residues.